These 30 T cell receptor beta chains came from one sample sequenced in a study of blood T cell repertoires in COVID-19. Clones were sequenced by immunoSEQ multiplex PCR, and TCRdb holds only the in-frame ones, with some missing. The sample has approximately 200,000 clones; 89% are singletons. Source material: PBMCs or T cells enriched from blood (not recorded which). Receptors originate from a woman in her 40s with acute COVID-19.

J is TRBJ1-3 and V is TRBV29-1; D gene ambiguous. Trimming stripped 6 bases from V and 0 bases from J, with 15 bases between. The CDR3 is 15 amino acids. The germline V gene encodes CDR1 SQVTM and CDR2 ANQGSEA. CDR3 loop: CSVETIGISGNTIYF. CDR3 nucleotide sequence: TGCAGCGTGGAGACGATCGGGATCTCTGGAAACACCATATATTTT.

This clone occurred once. The V gene is TRBV7-2, the J gene TRBJ2-5, with 8 bases aligning to TRBD1. J gave up 4 bases and V 5 bases, and 6 bases lay outside the gene matches. Germline CDR1 and CDR2: SGHTA and FQGNSA. This CDR3 is 14 amino acids long. The CDR3 reads CASSPTGQGETQYF. In DNA, the CDR3 is TGTGCCAGCAGCCCCACCGGACAGGGAGAGACCCAGTACTTC.

The rearrangement joins TRBV19 to TRBJ2-4; a weak D match, TRBD2 (6 bases). The CDR3 covers 14 residues. V was pared by 6 bases and J by 7 bases, with 16 bases between. The germline CDR1 and CDR2 sequences are LNHDA and SQIVND (reference sequence). In DNA, the CDR3 is TGTGCCAGTAGGGCCCGGGACTTATGGAACATTCAGTACTTC. Protein product: CASRARDLWNIQYF.

The V call is TRBV4-3, the J call TRBJ2-7; D possibly corresponds to TRBD1 (6 bases). This CDR3 region has 14 residues. The germline V and J ends were trimmed by 4 bases and 4 bases, with 14 bases remaining between them. Germline V gene sequence: CDR1 LGHNA, CDR2 YSLEER. The CDR3, as DNA: TGCGCCAGCAGCCCCCGGAACGGACAGTACGAGCAGTACTTC. It encodes CASSPRNGQYEQYF.

The J gene is TRBJ1-1, the V gene TRBV3-1 (or the pseudogene TRBV3-2); D gene uncertain. CDR3 length equals 17 residues. Germline V lookup: CDR1 LGHDT, CDR2 YNNKEL (reference sequence). V was clipped by 1 base and J by 0 bases, with 15 bases between them. The CDR3 nucleotides read TGTGCCAGCAGCCAAGGCTTCGGGGTTGGTTTGAACACTGAAGCTTTCTTT. As protein: CASSQGFGVGLNTEAFF.

The chain combines TRBV9 with TRBJ2-2; maybe TRBD1 (6 bases). Germline CDR1 SGDLS, CDR2 YYNGEE. Trimming cost V 0 bases and J 2 bases, with 11 bases left between them. The CDR3 extends over 16 amino acids. The CDR3: CASSVAQGGNTGELFF. CDR3 DNA sequence: TGTGCCAGCAGCGTAGCACAGGGCGGAAACACCGGGGAGCTGTTTTTT. Based on the CDR3 plus reference TRBV9 and TRBJ2-2, the full variable domain is DSGVTQTPKHLITATGQRVTLRCSPRSGDLSVYWYQQSLDQGLQFLIQYYNGEERAKGNILERFSAQQFPDLHSELNLSSLELGDSALYFCASSVAQGGNTGELFFGEGSRLTVL.

The chain uses TRBV5-1 and TRBJ2-3; D is perhaps TRBD2 (5 bases). V was trimmed by 5 bases and J by 5 bases, leaving 18 bases between them. This CDR3 has 15 amino acids. Germline V gene sequence: CDR1 SGHRS, CDR2 YFSETQ. In DNA form, the CDR3 reads TGCGCCAGCAGGCACCTAGGTCACGGAGGAGATACGCAGTATTTT. Translation gives CASRHLGHGGDTQYF. The full variable domain, completed using reference TRBV5-1 and TRBJ2-3, is KAGVTQTPRYLIKTRGQQVTLSCSPISGHRSVSWYQQTPGQGLQFLFEYFSETQRNKGNFPGRFSGRQFSNSRSEMNVSTLELGDSALYLCASRHLGHGGDTQYFGPGTRLTVL.

The chain couples TRBV19 to TRBJ2-1, with D perhaps TRBD1 (5 bases). Germline V gene data show CDR1 as LNHDA and CDR2 as SQIVND (reference sequence). Deletions cut 5 bases from V and 5 bases from J, with 10 bases between. This CDR3 comprises 13 residues. The CDR3 spells CASSPRTHNEQFF. The CDR3, as DNA: TGTGCCAGTAGTCCCAGGACACACAATGAGCAGTTCTTC.

In DNA, the CDR3 is TGTGCCAGCAGCGACCCCGCCGGGACAGGGGGATACAATGAGCAGTTCTTC. It yields the protein CASSDPAGTGGYNEQFF. The chain is built from TRBV7-2 and TRBJ2-1; 11 bases match TRBD1. The CDR3 totals 17 residues. Germline loops: CDR1 SGHTA, CDR2 FQGNSA. Losses at the gene ends were 5 bases for V and 4 bases for J; bases not matched to a gene: 10.

The rearrangement uses TRBV19 and TRBJ1-3, with 8 bases lining up with TRBD1. Germline V gene sequence: CDR1 LNHDA, CDR2 SQIVND (reference sequence). J was trimmed by 11 bases and V by 4 bases; bases with no gene match: 25. This CDR3 is built from 19 residues. In nucleotides, the CDR3 is TGTGCCAGTAGTACGTCGGGACAGGCGTACGGGCCTGACTTTGGGGCCATATATTTT. This encodes CASSTSGQAYGPDFGAIYF.

The rearrangement joins TRBV20-1 to TRBJ2-5; 9 nucleotides match TRBD1. The V and J ends lost 3 bases and 2 bases, in that order; junction bases with no gene match: 4. The CDR3 length is 14 residues. Germline CDR1 and CDR2: DFQATT and SNEGSKA (reference sequence). The DNA for the CDR3 is TGCAGTGCTAGTACGGGACAGGGTCAAGAGACCCAGTACTTC. This codes for CSASTGQGQETQYF.

This chain joins TRBV2 and TRBJ2-3, with D tentatively TRBD2 (7 bases). CDR3 length: 15 amino acids. V lost 6 bases, J lost 0 bases, and 13 bases lay in between. The germline gives CDR1 SNHLY, CDR2 FYNNEI. CDR3: CASRRGRASTDTQYF. The CDR3, as DNA: TGTGCCAGCAGAAGGGGGAGGGCTAGCACAGATACGCAGTATTTT.

The chain uses TRBV4-1 and TRBJ1-6; 7 bases fit TRBD1. V dropped 5 bases and J dropped 6; count of bases not matched to a gene: 4. The CDR3 sequence is 14 residues long. Germline CDR1 and CDR2: MGHRA and YSYEKL. CDR3 nucleotide sequence: TGCGCCAGCAGCGGGACAGATACTAATTCACCCCTCCACTTT. The encoded protein is CASSGTDTNSPLHF.

Worth noting for this clone: The junction does not match germline at one end; this may be a read error. The V gene is TRBV6-5, the J gene TRBJ2-1, with 9 positions matching TRBD2. Germline CDR1 and CDR2: MNHEY and SVGAGI. This CDR3 has 13 amino acids. CDR3 in DNA: TGTGCTTGCTCGGCTAGCGGGGATTCCCGGCCGGTCTTC. Encoded protein: CACSASGDSRPVF.

The V and J genes are TRBV6-5 and TRBJ1-5; D ambiguous. Trimming left V 2 bases short and J 10 bases short, with 12 bases between. Germline CDR1 MNHEY, CDR2 SVGAGI. The CDR3 covers 13 residues. CDR3 in amino acids: CASSYGQSQPQHF. The DNA of the CDR3 is TGTGCCAGCAGTTACGGGCAGAGTCAACCCCAGCATTTT.

This chain connects TRBV29-1 to TRBJ2-2; 7 nucleotides agree with TRBD2. There are 14 residues in the CDR3. Per the germline V gene, CDR1 is SQVTM and CDR2 is ANQGSEA. With 6 bases clipped from V and 6 bases from J, the junction kept 10 bases outside the gene matches. The CDR3: CSVERLAGSGELFF. As DNA, the CDR3 is TGCAGCGTCGAAAGACTAGCTGGATCCGGGGAGCTGTTTTTT.

V and J are TRBV9 and TRBJ2-7; 10 nucleotides align to TRBD1. V was pared by 5 bases and J by 6 bases, with 5 bases of the junction left unmatched. The V gene's germline CDR1 is SGDLS and CDR2 YYNGEE. This CDR3 region has 13 residues. The CDR3 sequence: CASSGDRGREQYF. The DNA of the CDR3 is TGTGCCAGCAGTGGGGACAGGGGACGCGAGCAGTACTTC.

The rearrangement uses TRBV21-1 and TRBJ1-2. TRBV21-1 is described as a pseudogene. The CDR3 length is 15 residues. The CDR3 reads CASSKGRGGDYGYTF. CDR3 coding DNA: TGTGCCAGCAGCAAAGGCCGGGGAGGCGACTATGGCTACACCTTC.

J is TRBJ2-7 and V is TRBV5-4, with 10 bases identical to TRBD1. Germline CDR1 and CDR2: SGHNT and YYREEE (reference sequence). This CDR3 comprises 13 residues. The J segment lost 6 bases and the V segment lost 3 bases, leaving 3 bases of the junction unmatched. The CDR3 loop reads CASSWDRGIEQYF. The CDR3 DNA reads as TGTGCCAGCAGCTGGGACAGGGGAATCGAGCAGTACTTC.

This chain links TRBV24-1 with TRBJ1-2, with D uncertain. CDR3 length: 12 amino acids. Germline values: CDR1 KGHDR, CDR2 SFDVKD. The V end lost 3 bases, the J end lost 7 bases, and 8 bases lay between the germline ends. The CDR3 protein is CATSDPAVGYTF. The CDR3 coding sequence is TGTGCCACCAGTGATCCGGCGGTTGGCTACACCTTC.

On this clone: At one end, the junction sequence differs from germline, possibly due to a read error. The chain is built from TRBV3-1 (or the pseudogene TRBV3-2) and TRBJ2-1; 10 positions match TRBD2. Germline-derived CDR1 and CDR2 are LGHDT and YNNKEL (reference sequence). This CDR3 comprises 14 residues. In DNA form, the CDR3 reads TGTGCCAGCAGACAAGCGGGGGGGTACAATGAGCAGTTCTTC. Translating gives CASRQAGGYNEQFF.

This chain links TRBV6-1 with TRBJ2-6; 9 nucleotides line up with TRBD1. The CDR3 sequence is 18 residues long. V dropped 4 bases and J dropped 1; count of bases not matched to a gene: 8. The germline gives CDR1 MNHNS, CDR2 SASEGT. DNA of the CDR3: TGTGCCAGCAGTGCTTCCGGGACAGGGTATTCTGGGGCCAACGTCCTGACTTTC. This codes for CASSASGTGYSGANVLTF.

The gene calls are TRBV24-1 and TRBJ2-1, with 7 bases lining up with TRBD1. From germline, CDR1 is KGHDR and CDR2 SFDVKD. Trimming removed 4 bases from V and 1 base from J; junction bases left unmatched: 6. This CDR3 contains 16 residues. The CDR3: CATSEGDRVSYNEQFF. The CDR3, as DNA: TGTGCCACCAGTGAGGGCGACAGGGTGTCCTACAATGAGCAGTTCTTC.

The chain carries TRBV9 and TRBJ1-4, with D possibly TRBD1 on 6 matching bases. In germline, CDR1 is SGDLS, CDR2 YYNGEE. With 4 bases removed from V and 3 bases from J, the gap between germline ends came to 13 bases. There are 15 residues in the CDR3. The CDR3 region has the DNA TGTGCCAGCAGCTTAGAGGACAGTTCTAATGAAAAACTGTTTTTT. This gives the protein CASSLEDSSNEKLFF. The full variable domain, completed using reference TRBV9 and TRBJ1-4, is DSGVTQTPKHLITATGQRVTLRCSPRSGDLSVYWYQQSLDQGLQFLIQYYNGEERAKGNILERFSAQQFPDLHSELNLSSLELGDSALYFCASSLEDSSNEKLFFGSGTQLSVL.

The chain carries TRBV5-4 and TRBJ2-1; 8 nucleotides agree with TRBD2. There are 15 residues in the CDR3. The germline gives CDR1 SGHNT, CDR2 YYREEE (reference sequence). V lost 5 bases, J lost 4 bases, and 8 bases stayed unmatched. The CDR3 DNA sequence: TGTGCCAGCAGAGGCGCGGCGGGAGGTTACAATGAGCAGTTCTTC. Translated, it gives CASRGAAGGYNEQFF.

The chain is built from TRBV12-3 or TRBV12-4 and TRBJ1-1, with D unresolved. The CDR3 extends over 13 amino acids. V shed 3 bases and J shed 4 bases, with 9 bases lying between them. The CDR3 DNA reads as TGTGCCAGCAGTTTTACCTGGAGCACTGAAGCTTTCTTT. Its protein product is CASSFTWSTEAFF.

The chain is built from TRBV23-1 and TRBJ2-1, with 8 bases identical to TRBD1. TRBV23-1 is an ORF, and what it does is uncertain. The CDR3 is 15 amino acids. V gave up 4 bases and J gave up 2 bases; unmatched junction bases: 4. The CDR3 DNA is TGCGCCAGCAGTCGGGGACAGGAACCCTACAATGAGCAGTTCTTC. Translating gives CASSRGQEPYNEQFF.

Written as DNA, the CDR3 is TGTGCCACCCAGGGGACCGGGGAGCTGTTTTTT. Its translation: CATQGTGELFF. The genes are TRBV15 and TRBJ2-2, with D possibly being TRBD1 (6 bases). V was trimmed by 8 bases and J by 5 bases, leaving 6 bases between them. Germline CDR1 is LNHNV and CDR2 is YYDKDF (reference sequence). There are 11 residues in the CDR3.

V is TRBV7-8 and J is TRBJ1-2; the D gene is possibly TRBD1 (5 bases). The V end lost 5 bases, the J end lost 4 bases, and 20 bases lay between the germline ends. The V gene's germline CDR1 is SGHVS and CDR2 FQNEAQ. This CDR3 is 16 amino acids long. The CDR3 reads CASSDARGLTSYGYTF. CDR3 sequence (DNA): TGTGCCAGCAGCGACGCACGGGGGTTGACTTCCTATGGCTACACCTTC.

As for this clone: Distinct nucleotide sequences in the sample also encode this CDR3. The chain carries TRBV19 and TRBJ1-5; D gene unclear. This CDR3 contains 13 residues. Deletions cut 0 bases from V and 7 bases from J, with 7 bases between. Germline assignment: CDR1 LNHDA and CDR2 SQIVND (reference sequence). As DNA, the CDR3 is TGTGCCAGTAGTATAGATCGCGGGCAGCCCCAGCATTTT. The encoded protein is CASSIDRGQPQHF.